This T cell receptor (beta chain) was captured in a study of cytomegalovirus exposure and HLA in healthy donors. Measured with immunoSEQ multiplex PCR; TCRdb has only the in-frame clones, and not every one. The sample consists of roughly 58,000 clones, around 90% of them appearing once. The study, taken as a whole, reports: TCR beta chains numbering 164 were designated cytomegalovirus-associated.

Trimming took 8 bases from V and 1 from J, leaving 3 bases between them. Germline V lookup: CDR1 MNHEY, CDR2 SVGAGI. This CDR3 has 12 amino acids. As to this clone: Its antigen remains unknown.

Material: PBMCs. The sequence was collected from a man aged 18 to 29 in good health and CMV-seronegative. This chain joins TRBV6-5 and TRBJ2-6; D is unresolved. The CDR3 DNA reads TGTGCCAGCCGGTCTGGGGCCAACGTCCTGACTTTC. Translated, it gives CASRSGANVLTF.